Included here is one T cell receptor (beta chain) sequence, with context. The antigen it recognizes is unknown. The sample holds no much larger clone one base away, and base qualities are not on file. The data derive from a study of blood T cell repertoires in COVID-19 (dated by TCRdb to the early 2020s). With respect to the entire study: Samples covering the acute and convalescent phases of COVID-19 were provided by collaborators in the United States, Italy and Spain. The material from the prospective study consisted of cDNA or gDNA derived from T cells, B-cell-depleted T cells, or PBMCs. A freely available public database, intended as a resource for researchers studying the immune response to SARS-CoV-2, is where the repertoires were released. Samples were obtained from the ongoing ImmuneRACE study (first 160 participants) and from about 1,300 subjects provided by 6 global collaborators. Deeply sampled blood TCRbeta repertoires from subjects exposed to, actively infected with, or recovered from COVID-19 were included in the dataset. A de-identified subject ID, COVID-19 status, age in years and sex were almost always included in the sample metadata. Where HLA class I and class II types were available, the types were taken from metadata supplied by the sample provider, not from assay-based typing. Results the study describes overall, beyond this receptor: The amount of clinical and demographic metadata varied by source and participant and was provided uncurated.

The immunoSEQ Assay, a bias-controlled multiplex PCR, was used to amplify TCRbeta CDR3 regions from genomic DNA. As for how the authors treated the data: Within the assay, amplification of reference gene primers was used to estimate how many nucleated cells each sample contained. Sequence reads were collapsed and filtered to measure the absolute abundance of every unique TCRbeta CDR3 rearrangement. Productive Simpson clonality was computed per sample as the square root of Simpson's diversity index over productive rearrangements. TCRdb obtained this table from immuneACCESS and retained in-frame rearrangements with V and J assigned. These tables miss some clones; where compared with another copy, unresolved V genes account for less than half of the shortfall, and the remainder is unexplained. V, J and clone size derive from that table, while D and trimming were established from the DNA sequence. This sample comprises some 30,000 clones, 90% of them detected only once. Clones ranked in the top ten supply around 8.2% of the sample.

From the cysteine up to the valine, the CDR3 has a length of 12 residues. Of all the DNA, just the CDR3 is kept, 36 bases in frame from base 1. The junction carries 11 bases between V and J, which are trimmed by 8 bases and 3 bases respectively. CDR1 MNHEY and CDR2 SVGAGI are derived from the germline V gene. Collaborating institutions collected whole blood in K2EDTA tubes following their own protocols. Collaborator samples were shipped for TCRbeta analysis as frozen whole blood, isolated PBMCs, or DNA extracted from either sample type. The clonotype was recovered from a man in his 70s with active or convalescent COVID-19. The specimen was peripheral blood. The V and J segments used are TRBV6-5 and TRBJ2-7, with a weak D call of TRBD2 (6 bases match). In nucleotide form, the sequence is TGTGCCAGCGCCTTGGAGGGCTACGAGCAGTACGTC. The translation is CASALEGYEQYV.